Below are 30 T cell receptor beta chains sequenced from a single sample in a study of cytomegalovirus exposure and HLA in healthy donors. The PCR ran on 60 Vbeta and 13 Jbeta primers. Repertoires were generated with immunoSEQ multiplex PCR, while TCRdb's copy carries only in-frame clones and drops some. The sample shows about 110,000 clones, 55% to 75% of them seen only once. The specimen was PBMCs. These receptors came from a man aged 25 to 45 in good health and CMV-seropositive.

The rearrangement links TRBV29-1 to TRBJ1-1, with 8 bases lining up with TRBD1. J was trimmed by 6 bases and V by 1 base; bases with no gene match: 10. From germline, CDR1 is SQVTM and CDR2 ANQGSEA. The CDR3 loop spans 15 amino acids. The CDR3 DNA sequence: TGCAGCGTTGAAGTCCCGGACAGGGAGCCCGCTGAAGCTTTCTTT. Translating gives CSVEVPDREPAEAFF.

The V and J genes are TRBV5-4 and TRBJ2-1, with TRBD2 identical over 9 bases. The V gene's germline CDR1 is SGHNT and CDR2 YYREEE (reference sequence). J was trimmed by 5 bases and V by 0 bases; bases with no gene match: 3. The CDR3 runs to 15 residues. CDR3 in DNA: TGTGCCAGCAGCTTGGAGCTAGCGGGAAACAATGAGCAGTTCTTC. Translating it yields CASSLELAGNNEQFF.

This chain uses TRBV2 with TRBJ2-7; 11 bases align to TRBD1. Trimming took 8 bases from V and 3 from J; bases not matched to a gene: 6. Germline values: CDR1 SNHLY, CDR2 FYNNEI. The CDR3 totals 14 residues. CDR3 sequence (DNA): TGTGCCAGCGGCGGGACAGGGGGGATCTACGAGCAGTACTTC. Translating it yields CASGGTGGIYEQYF.

The rearrangement joins TRBV11-3 to TRBJ2-5; the match to TRBD1 covers 8 bases. The J call is in doubt because the DNA end fits TRBJ2-7 better. This CDR3 contains 13 residues. Germline CDR1 SGHNT, CDR2 YENEEA. DNA for the CDR3: TGTGCCAGCAGCTTTGGGACAGGCTACGAGCAGTACTTC. Residues: CASSFGTGYEQYF.

The table lists this clone with a few counts. V usage is TRBV6-6 and J usage is TRBJ2-4, with TRBD1 matching over 7 bases. The CDR3 length is 15 residues. Germline CDR1 reads MNHNY; CDR2 reads SVGAGI (reference sequence). V was pared by 10 bases and J by 0 bases, with 9 bases of the junction left unmatched. CDR3 nucleotides: TGTGCCACCGTGGACAGGCGGCTAGCCAAAAACATTCAGTACTTC. As protein: CATVDRRLAKNIQYF.

CDR3 amino acids: CASSPTGFTEAFF. In DNA form, the CDR3 reads TGTGCCAGCAGCCCGACAGGGTTCACTGAAGCTTTCTTT. The chain links TRBV27 to TRBJ1-1; 7 positions match TRBD1. The junction had 5 bases not matched to a gene; V was cut back by 6 bases and J by 4 bases. The V gene's germline CDR1 is MNHEY and CDR2 SMNVEV (reference sequence). The CDR3 is made up of 13 amino acids.

This clone occurred a few times. This sequence joins TRBV27 and TRBJ2-1, with D tentatively TRBD2 (7 bases). The V end lost 3 bases, the J end lost 7 bases, and 13 bases lay between the germline ends. The V gene's germline CDR1 is MNHEY and CDR2 SMNVEV (reference sequence). The CDR3 is 14 residues long. The CDR3 DNA is TGTGCCAGCAGTTTGGGAAGGGGGGGAAATGAGCAGTTCTTC. Translation gives CASSLGRGGNEQFF.

The chain carries TRBV6-1 and TRBJ2-7; 8 bases match TRBD2. CDR1 is MNHNS, CDR2 SASEGT, per germline. V lost 2 bases to trimming and J lost 1 base; unmatched junction nucleotides: 4. This CDR3 region has 15 residues. This CDR3 reads CASSESSGSSYEQYV. CDR3 in DNA: TGTGCCAGCAGTGAATCGAGCGGGAGTTCCTACGAGCAGTACGTC.

A few counts support this clone. The chain carries TRBV2 and TRBJ1-1; 7 positions match TRBD1. The CDR3 runs to 15 residues. CDR1 and CDR2 (germline): SNHLY, FYNNEI. After removal of 6 bases from V and 0 bases from J, the junction contained 7 bases not matched to a gene. CDR3 amino acids: CASRRDSTMNTEAFF. For the CDR3, the DNA is TGTGCCAGCAGGAGGGACAGCACGATGAACACTGAAGCTTTCTTT. Supplemented by reference TRBV2 and TRBJ1-1, the full variable domain reads EPEVTQTPSHQVTQMGQEVILRCVPISNHLYFYWYRQILGQKVEFLVSFYNNEISEKSEIFDDQFSVERPDGSNFTLKIRSTKLEDSAMYFCASRRDSTMNTEAFFGQGTRLTVV.

The chain combines TRBV29-1 with TRBJ2-7; 11 bases fit TRBD2. Germline lookup yields CDR1 SQVTM and CDR2 ANQGSEA. This CDR3 has 14 amino acids. V shed 6 bases, J shed 2 bases, and the junction held 6 bases outside the gene matches. The CDR3 DNA sequence: TGCAGCGTGCGAGGACTAGCGGGTGCCTACGAGCAGTACTTC. Translating gives CSVRGLAGAYEQYF.

This clone was recorded once. This chain joins TRBV6-1 and TRBJ1-1; 8 bases agree with TRBD1. After removal of 4 bases from V and 0 bases from J, the junction contained 4 bases not matched to a gene. CDR3 size: 15 residues. CDR1 is MNHNS and CDR2 is SASEGT in the germline V gene. The CDR3 nucleotides are TGTGCCAGCAGTGCCCGGGACAGGTTGAACACTGAAGCTTTCTTT. It codes for CASSARDRLNTEAFF.

The rearrangement links TRBV21-1 to TRBJ1-1; the listed D gene, TRBD1, was not tested against the DNA. TRBV21-1 is termed a pseudogene. The CDR3 covers 16 residues. CDR3 in DNA: TGTGCCAGCAGCACTCGGATGCAGGGGAGTGTCACTGAAGCTTTCTTT. It specifies CASSTRMQGSVTEAFF.

The chain recombines TRBV6-1 with TRBJ1-5, with 7 bases that match TRBD1. CDR3 length: 19 amino acids. Germline CDR1 reads MNHNS; CDR2 reads SASEGT. The V and J ends lost 4 bases and 0 bases, in that order; junction bases with no gene match: 15. The CDR3 reads CASSGRDRILTYSNQPQHF. The CDR3 nucleotides are TGTGCCAGCAGTGGCAGGGACAGAATCCTAACTTATAGCAATCAGCCCCAGCATTTT.

The chain couples TRBV13 to TRBJ2-7; possible D gene TRBD1, 5 bases. CDR3 size: 14 residues. Trimming stripped 3 bases from V and 2 bases from J, with 11 bases between. Looked up from germline, CDR1 is PRHDT and CDR2 is FYEKMQ (reference sequence). The CDR3 sequence is CASSFQGITYEQYF. Written as DNA, the CDR3 is TGTGCCAGCAGCTTCCAGGGAATCACCTACGAGCAGTACTTC. The variable domain in full, completed from reference TRBV13 and TRBJ2-7, reads AAGVIQSPRHLIKEKRETATLKCYPIPRHDTVYWYQQGPGQDPQFLISFYEKMQSDKGSIPDRFSAQQFSDYHSELNMSSLELGDSALYFCASSFQGITYEQYFGPGTRLTVT.

As DNA, the CDR3 is TGCGCCAGCAGTCCCCCACCAGAGCGGGTAAAGAGTTGGGCAGATACGCAGTATTTT. This translates into CASSPPPERVKSWADTQYF. The V gene is TRBV10-1, the J gene TRBJ2-3; tentative D call: TRBD2 (6 bases). Trimming cost V 5 bases and J 4 bases, with 28 bases left between them. Germline lookup yields CDR1 WNHNN and CDR2 SYGVQD (reference sequence). The CDR3 sequence is 19 residues long.

V usage is TRBV5-1 and J usage is TRBJ1-3; D ambiguous. V was trimmed by 0 bases and J by 0 bases, leaving 4 bases between them. Per the germline V gene, CDR1 is SGHRS and CDR2 is YFSETQ. The CDR3 is 14 amino acids. The CDR3 sequence is CASSLDSSGNTIYF. The CDR3 nucleotides read TGCGCCAGCAGCTTGGACTCCTCTGGAAACACCATATATTTT.

The chain joins TRBV4-1 to TRBJ1-2; D is ambiguous. Between the trimmed V and J ends, which lost 1 base and 4 bases, there was a span of 10 bases. This CDR3 is 14 amino acids long. Germline V gene data show CDR1 as MGHRA and CDR2 as YSYEKL. This CDR3 reads CASSQVGRPYGYTF. CDR3 sequence (DNA): TGCGCCAGCAGCCAAGTTGGCAGGCCCTATGGCTACACCTTC.

The chain uses TRBV5-1 and TRBJ2-1; 8 bases agree with TRBD1. This CDR3 region has 15 residues. V shed 3 bases, J shed 3 bases, and the junction held 5 bases outside the gene matches. The germline CDR1 and CDR2 sequences are SGHRS and YFSETQ. The CDR3 nucleotides read TGCGCCAGCAGCTCGACAGGGGCGAACTACAATGAGCAGTTCTTC. Its protein is CASSSTGANYNEQFF. Variable domain in full (rest from reference TRBV5-1 and TRBJ2-1): KAGVTQTPRYLIKTRGQQVTLSCSPISGHRSVSWYQQTPGQGLQFLFEYFSETQRNKGNFPGRFSGRQFSNSRSEMNVSTLELGDSALYLCASSSTGANYNEQFFGPGTRLTVL.

The chain combines TRBV2 with TRBJ2-5; D is possibly TRBD1 (6 bases). CDR3 size: 11 residues. Germline values: CDR1 SNHLY, CDR2 FYNNEI. Trimming took off 10 bases at V and 7 bases at J, with 13 bases between the two ends. The CDR3 spells CATRDTVTQYF. The CDR3 region has the DNA TGTGCCACCCGGGACACGGTGACCCAGTACTTC. Full variable domain (remainder filled in from reference TRBV2 and TRBJ2-5): EPEVTQTPSHQVTQMGQEVILRCVPISNHLYFYWYRQILGQKVEFLVSFYNNEISEKSEIFDDQFSVERPDGSNFTLKIRSTKLEDSAMYFCATRDTVTQYFGPGTRLLVL.

The chain joins TRBV29-1 to TRBJ1-1; 9 nucleotides align to TRBD1. Germline V lookup: CDR1 SQVTM, CDR2 ANQGSEA. This CDR3 is 13 amino acids long. V gave up 4 bases and J gave up 1 base; unmatched junction bases: 1. The DNA of the CDR3 is TGCAGCGTTGGACAGGGGGGGAACACTGAAGCTTTCTTT. As protein: CSVGQGGNTEAFF. The full variable domain, its missing parts supplied by reference TRBV29-1 and TRBJ1-1, is SAVISQKPSRDICQRGTSLTIQCQVDSQVTMMFWYRQQPGQSLTLIATANQGSEATYESGFVIDKFPISRPNLTFSTLTVSNMSPEDSSIYLCSVGQGGNTEAFFGQGTRLTVV.

The CDR3 nucleotides read TGTGCCAGTCGTCAGGTCCGCTGGGAGACCCAGTACTTC. Its protein is CASRQVRWETQYF. The rearrangement joins TRBV27 to TRBJ2-5; no clear D gene. In germline, CDR1 is MNHEY, CDR2 SMNVEV (reference sequence). The CDR3 extends over 13 amino acids. V lost 9 bases to trimming and J lost 5 bases, with 16 bases between them.

The chain links TRBV7-9 to TRBJ2-1; 10 nucleotides align to TRBD2. Germline V gene lookup returns CDR1 SEHNR and CDR2 FQNEAQ (reference sequence). The CDR3 sequence is 17 residues long. V gave up 4 bases and J gave up 0 bases; unmatched junction bases: 6. The CDR3 DNA sequence: TGTGCCAGCAGCTCGAAGGGACTAGCGTTCTCCTACAATGAGCAGTTCTTC. Amino acids: CASSSKGLAFSYNEQFF.

The chain employs TRBV13 and TRBJ1-6; D remains unclear. Germline values: CDR1 PRHDT, CDR2 FYEKMQ (reference sequence). V lost 5 bases, J lost 0 bases, and 14 bases lay in between. The CDR3 is 17 amino acids. CDR3 sequence reads: CASSPRGSGSYNSPLHF. CDR3 DNA sequence: TGTGCCAGCAGCCCACGAGGGTCGGGCTCCTATAATTCACCCCTCCACTTT.

This clone occurred once. The chain links TRBV5-1 to TRBJ2-3; 11 bases align to TRBD1. The CDR3 contains 16 residues. J was trimmed by 4 bases and V by 0 bases; bases with no gene match: 4. CDR1 SGHRS and CDR2 YFSETQ come from the germline V gene. CDR3 loop: CASSLGTGGQADTQYF. The CDR3 bases are TGCGCCAGCAGCTTGGGGACAGGGGGCCAGGCAGATACGCAGTATTTT.

The J gene is TRBJ1-6, the V gene TRBV6-5; 7 bases agree with TRBD1. This CDR3 spans 15 amino acids. Germline lookup yields CDR1 MNHEY and CDR2 SVGAGI. Germline trimming cut 6 bases from V and 9 bases from J; bases unmatched to any gene: 11. Written as DNA, the CDR3 is TGTGCCAGCAGCCCGACAGGGTTGCGAGGTTCACCCCTCCACTTT. This sequence encodes CASSPTGLRGSPLHF.

The V and J genes are TRBV7-9 and TRBJ1-5; maybe TRBD1 (6 bases). From germline, CDR1 is SEHNR and CDR2 FQNEAQ (reference sequence). Trimming shortened V by 4 bases and J by 7 bases, and 14 bases separated the two germline ends. The CDR3 is made up of 14 amino acids. The CDR3 sequence is CASSSQGWGQPQHF. The CDR3 DNA sequence: TGTGCCAGCAGCTCACAGGGTTGGGGGCAGCCCCAGCATTTT.

The chain employs TRBV19 and TRBJ2-1; D call uncertain. Germline CDR1 reads LNHDA; CDR2 reads SQIVND (reference sequence). V was shortened by 3 bases and J by 8 bases, with 20 bases between the two germline ends. CDR3 size: 16 residues. CDR3: CASSIVLESYYHEQFF. CDR3 bases: TGTGCCAGTAGTATTGTTTTAGAGAGCTACTATCATGAGCAGTTCTTC.

This chain connects TRBV10-3 to TRBJ1-2; TRBD1 aligns across 9 bases. This CDR3 region has 14 residues. V gave up 3 bases and J gave up 3 bases; unmatched junction bases: 2. CDR1 ENHRY and CDR2 SYGVKD come from the germline V gene. Here the CDR3 reads CAISDGQGYYGYTF. CDR3 in DNA: TGTGCCATCAGTGATGGACAGGGGTACTATGGCTACACCTTC.

This clone was detected only a few times. The CDR3 reads CASSLHDRGRVFYNEQFF. CDR3 nucleotides: TGTGCCAGCAGCTTACATGACAGGGGGCGAGTCTTCTACAATGAGCAGTTCTTC. The chain joins TRBV7-9 to TRBJ2-1; 10 bases agree with TRBD1. Germline-derived CDR1 and CDR2 are SEHNR and FQNEAQ (reference sequence). The ends lost 2 bases at V and 3 bases at J; junction bases unmatched: 10. The CDR3 spans 18 residues.

This clone occurred a few times. The genes are TRBV11-2 and TRBJ2-5; TRBD2 matches at 11 bases. Germline CDR1 is SGHAT and CDR2 is FQNNGV. The CDR3 covers 15 residues. Trimming took 0 bases from V and 4 from J; bases not matched to a gene: 1. CDR3 coding DNA: TGTGCCAGCAGCTTAGATGGACTAGCGGGAGAGACCCAGTACTTC. Its translation is CASSLDGLAGETQYF.